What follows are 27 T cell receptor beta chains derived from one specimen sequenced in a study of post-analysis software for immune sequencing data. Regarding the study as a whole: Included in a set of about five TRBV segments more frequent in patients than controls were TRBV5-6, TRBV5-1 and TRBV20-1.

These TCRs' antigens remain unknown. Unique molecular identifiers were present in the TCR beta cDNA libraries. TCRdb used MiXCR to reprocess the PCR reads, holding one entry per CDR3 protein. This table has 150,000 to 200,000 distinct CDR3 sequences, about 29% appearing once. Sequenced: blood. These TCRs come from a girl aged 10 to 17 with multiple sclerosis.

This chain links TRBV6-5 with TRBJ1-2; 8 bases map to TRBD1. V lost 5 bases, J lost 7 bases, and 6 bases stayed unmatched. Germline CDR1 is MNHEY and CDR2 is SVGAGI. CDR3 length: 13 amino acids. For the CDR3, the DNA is TGTGCCAGCAGTCCTAGGACAGGGTTTGGCTACACCTTC. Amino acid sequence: CASSPRTGFGYTF.

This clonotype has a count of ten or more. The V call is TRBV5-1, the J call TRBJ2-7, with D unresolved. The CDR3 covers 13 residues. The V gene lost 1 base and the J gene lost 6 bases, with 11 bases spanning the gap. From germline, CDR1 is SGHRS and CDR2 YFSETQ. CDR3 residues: CASSLIDLGEQYF. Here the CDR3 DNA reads TGCGCCAGCAGCTTGATCGACCTCGGCGAGCAGTACTTC.

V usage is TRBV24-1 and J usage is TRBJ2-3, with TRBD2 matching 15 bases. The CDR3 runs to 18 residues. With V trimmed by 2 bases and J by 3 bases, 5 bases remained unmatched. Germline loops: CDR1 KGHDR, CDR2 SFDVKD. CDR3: CATSDCGLAGGPTDTQYF. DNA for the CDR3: TGTGCCACCAGTGATTGTGGACTAGCGGGAGGGCCAACAGATACGCAGTATTTT.

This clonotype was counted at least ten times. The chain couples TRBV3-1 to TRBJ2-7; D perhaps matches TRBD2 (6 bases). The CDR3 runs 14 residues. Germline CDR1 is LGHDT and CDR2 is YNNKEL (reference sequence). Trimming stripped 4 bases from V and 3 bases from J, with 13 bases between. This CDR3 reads CASSPRDWHYEQYF. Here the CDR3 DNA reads TGTGCCAGCAGCCCCCGGGACTGGCACTACGAGCAGTACTTC.

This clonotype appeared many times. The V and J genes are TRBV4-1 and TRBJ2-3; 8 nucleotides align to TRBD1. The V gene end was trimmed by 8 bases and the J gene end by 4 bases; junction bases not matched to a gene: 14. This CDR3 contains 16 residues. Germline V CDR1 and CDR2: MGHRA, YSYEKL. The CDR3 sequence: CASGDRGLKGPDTQYF. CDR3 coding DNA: TGCGCCAGCGGCGACAGGGGACTGAAGGGTCCAGATACGCAGTATTTT.

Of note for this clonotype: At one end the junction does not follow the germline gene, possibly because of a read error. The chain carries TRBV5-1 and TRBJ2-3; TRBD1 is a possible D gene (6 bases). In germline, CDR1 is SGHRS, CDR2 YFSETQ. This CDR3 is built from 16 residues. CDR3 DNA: TGCGCTAGCAGCTCCGAGGGGGATCCCTTCGTGGATACGCAGTATTTT. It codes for CASSSEGDPFVDTQYF.

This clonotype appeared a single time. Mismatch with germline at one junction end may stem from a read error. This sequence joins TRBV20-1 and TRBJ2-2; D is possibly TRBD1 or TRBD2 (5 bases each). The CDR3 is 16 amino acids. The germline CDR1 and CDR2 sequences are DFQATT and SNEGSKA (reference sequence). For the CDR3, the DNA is TGCAGTGCTAGTCCCTCCCAGGGAGATTGGACCGGGGAGCGGTTTTTT. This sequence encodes CSASPSQGDWTGERFF.

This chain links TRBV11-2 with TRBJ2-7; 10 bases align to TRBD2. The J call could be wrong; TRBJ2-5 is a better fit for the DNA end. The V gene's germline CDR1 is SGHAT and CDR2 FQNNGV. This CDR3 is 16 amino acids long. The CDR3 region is CASSSLAGVRPETQYF. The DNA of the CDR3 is TGTGCCAGCAGCTCGCTAGCGGGGGTTAGGCCAGAGACCCAGTACTTC.

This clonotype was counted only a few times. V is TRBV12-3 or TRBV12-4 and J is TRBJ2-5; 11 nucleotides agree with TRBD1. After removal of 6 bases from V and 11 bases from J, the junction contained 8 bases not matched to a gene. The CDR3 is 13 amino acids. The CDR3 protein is CASRADRGREQYF. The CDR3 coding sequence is TGTGCCAGCAGAGCGGACAGGGGGCGGGAGCAGTACTTC.

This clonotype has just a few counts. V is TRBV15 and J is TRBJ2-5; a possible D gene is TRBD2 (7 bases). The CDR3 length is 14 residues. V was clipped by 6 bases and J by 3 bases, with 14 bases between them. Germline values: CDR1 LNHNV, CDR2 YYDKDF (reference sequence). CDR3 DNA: TGTGCCACCAGGGGTGGGGGGGCTAAAGAGACCCAGTACTTC. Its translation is CATRGGGAKETQYF.

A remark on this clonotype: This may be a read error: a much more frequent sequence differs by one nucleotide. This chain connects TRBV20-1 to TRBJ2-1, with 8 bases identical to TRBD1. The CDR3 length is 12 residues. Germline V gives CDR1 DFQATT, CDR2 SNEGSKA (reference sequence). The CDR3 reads CSGQGDHNEQFF. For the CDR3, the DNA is TGCAGCGGACAGGGCGACCACAATGAGCAGTTCTTC.

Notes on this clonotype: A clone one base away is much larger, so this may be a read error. The CDR3 loop is CAGANAGGAYEQYF. CDR3 in DNA: TGTGCCGGCGCGAACGCAGGAGGAGCCTACGAGCAGTACTTC. The chain has TRBV12-3 or TRBV12-4 and TRBJ2-7; possible D gene TRBD2, 5 bases. This CDR3 is built from 14 residues. V dropped 11 bases and J dropped 2 bases, with 19 bases sitting between them.

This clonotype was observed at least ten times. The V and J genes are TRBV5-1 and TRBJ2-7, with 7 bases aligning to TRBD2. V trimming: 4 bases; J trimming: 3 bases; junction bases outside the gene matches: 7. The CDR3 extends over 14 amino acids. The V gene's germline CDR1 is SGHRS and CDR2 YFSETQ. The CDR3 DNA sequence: TGCGCCAGCAGCCCTAGCGGAGGGGACTACGAGCAGTACTTC. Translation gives CASSPSGGDYEQYF.

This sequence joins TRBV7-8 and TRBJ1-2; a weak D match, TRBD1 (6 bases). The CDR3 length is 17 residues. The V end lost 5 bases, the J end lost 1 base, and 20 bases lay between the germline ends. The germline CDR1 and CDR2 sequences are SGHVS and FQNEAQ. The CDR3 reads CASSLEGGGTDNYGYTF. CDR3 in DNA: TGTGCCAGCAGCCTCGAGGGAGGGGGGACGGATAACTATGGCTACACCTTC.

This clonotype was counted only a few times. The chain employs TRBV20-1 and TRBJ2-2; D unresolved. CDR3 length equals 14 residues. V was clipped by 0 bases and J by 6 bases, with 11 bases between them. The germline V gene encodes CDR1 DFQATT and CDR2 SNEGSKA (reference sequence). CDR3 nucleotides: TGCAGTGCTAGAGATACACTTAGCCCCGGGGAGCTGTTTTTT. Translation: CSARDTLSPGELFF.

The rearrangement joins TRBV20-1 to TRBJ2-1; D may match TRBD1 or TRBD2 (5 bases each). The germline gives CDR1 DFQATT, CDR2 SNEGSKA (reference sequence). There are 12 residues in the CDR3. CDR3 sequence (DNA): TGCAGCGGGACCAGCCCCACAAGCGAGCAGTTCTTC. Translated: CSGTSPTSEQFF.

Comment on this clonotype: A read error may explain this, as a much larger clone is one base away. Here the CDR3 reads CTSSQTRETYERYF. The CDR3 nucleotides are TGCACCAGCAGCCAGACTCGGGAGACCTACGAGCGGTACTTC. The chain joins TRBV1 to TRBJ2-7; the DNA was not used to check the table's D call, TRBD2. TRBV1 is a listed pseudogene. The CDR3 sequence is 14 residues long.

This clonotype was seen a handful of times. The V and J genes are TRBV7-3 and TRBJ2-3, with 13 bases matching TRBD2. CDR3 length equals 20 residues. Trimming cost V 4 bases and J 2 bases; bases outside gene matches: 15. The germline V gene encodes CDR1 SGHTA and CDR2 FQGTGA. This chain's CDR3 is CASSSPTSGRASSDTDTQYF. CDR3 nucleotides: TGTGCCAGCAGCTCTCCTACTAGCGGGAGGGCCTCCTCGGACACAGATACGCAGTATTTT.

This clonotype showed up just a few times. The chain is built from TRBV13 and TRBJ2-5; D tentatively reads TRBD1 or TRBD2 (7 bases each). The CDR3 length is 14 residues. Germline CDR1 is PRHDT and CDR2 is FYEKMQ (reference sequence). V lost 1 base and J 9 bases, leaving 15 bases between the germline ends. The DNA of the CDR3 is TGTGCCAGCAGCTTAGAGGGGGCGGGGGAGGCCCAGTACTTC. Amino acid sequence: CASSLEGAGEAQYF.

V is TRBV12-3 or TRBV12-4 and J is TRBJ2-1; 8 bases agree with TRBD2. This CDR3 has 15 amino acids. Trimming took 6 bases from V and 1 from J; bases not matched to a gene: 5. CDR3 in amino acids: CASRTGGSSYNEQFF. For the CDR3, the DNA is TGTGCCAGCAGGACGGGGGGGTCGTCCTACAATGAGCAGTTCTTC.

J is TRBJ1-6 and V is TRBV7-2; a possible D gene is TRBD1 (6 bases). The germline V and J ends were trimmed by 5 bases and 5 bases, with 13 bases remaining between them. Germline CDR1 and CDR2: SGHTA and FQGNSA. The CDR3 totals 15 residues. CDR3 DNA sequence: TGTGCCAGCAGCCTGAGCGGACAGCATAATTCACCCCTCCACTTT. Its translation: CASSLSGQHNSPLHF.

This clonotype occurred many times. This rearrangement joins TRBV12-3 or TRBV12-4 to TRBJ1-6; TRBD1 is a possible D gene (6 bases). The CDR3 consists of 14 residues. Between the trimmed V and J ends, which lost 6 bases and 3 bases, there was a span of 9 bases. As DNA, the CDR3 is TGTGCCAGCAGACAGGGAGTCTATAATTCACCCCTCCACTTT. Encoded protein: CASRQGVYNSPLHF.

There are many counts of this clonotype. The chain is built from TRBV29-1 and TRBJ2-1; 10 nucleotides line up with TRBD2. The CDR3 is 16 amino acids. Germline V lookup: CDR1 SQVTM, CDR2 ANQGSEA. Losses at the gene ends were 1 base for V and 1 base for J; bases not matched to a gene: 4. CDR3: CSVEAGLAESYNEQFF. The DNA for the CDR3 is TGCAGCGTTGAAGCCGGACTAGCGGAGTCCTACAATGAGCAGTTCTTC.

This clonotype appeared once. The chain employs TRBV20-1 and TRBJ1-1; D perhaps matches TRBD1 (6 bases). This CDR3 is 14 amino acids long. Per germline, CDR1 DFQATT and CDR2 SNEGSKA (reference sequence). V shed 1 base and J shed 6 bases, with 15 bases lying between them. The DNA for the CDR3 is TGCAGTGCTAGAGGTCCCACGACAGGCTCTGAAGCTTTCTTT. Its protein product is CSARGPTTGSEAFF.

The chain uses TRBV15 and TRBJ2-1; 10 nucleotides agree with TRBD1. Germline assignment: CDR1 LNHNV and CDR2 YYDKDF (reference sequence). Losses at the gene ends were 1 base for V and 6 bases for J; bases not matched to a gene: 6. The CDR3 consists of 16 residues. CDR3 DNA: TGTGCCACCAGCAGAGCCGGGACAGGGGATGGCAATGAGCAGTTCTTC. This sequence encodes CATSRAGTGDGNEQFF.

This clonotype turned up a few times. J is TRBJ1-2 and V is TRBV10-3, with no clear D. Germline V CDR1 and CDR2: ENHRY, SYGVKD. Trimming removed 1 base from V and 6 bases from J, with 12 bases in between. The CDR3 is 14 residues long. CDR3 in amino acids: CAISEFLREDGYTF. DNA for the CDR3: TGTGCCATCAGTGAGTTCTTAAGGGAGGATGGCTACACCTTC.

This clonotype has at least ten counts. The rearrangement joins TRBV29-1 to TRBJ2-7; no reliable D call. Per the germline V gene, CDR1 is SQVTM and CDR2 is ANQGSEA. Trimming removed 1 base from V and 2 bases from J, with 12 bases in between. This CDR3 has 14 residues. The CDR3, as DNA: TGCAGCGTTGAAGGGCTGAAAGGCCCCTACGAGCAGTACTTC. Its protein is CSVEGLKGPYEQYF.